One T cell receptor beta chain is described in this entry. Its target is not known. The data were obtained in a study of T cell responses to AZD1222 COVID-19 vaccine. Study details: Second-dose groups at about 4 or about 12 weeks were pooled.

Study-level findings and limits: Across spike, vaccine-associated CD4 TCRs were found, dominant at 160-218 and 743-854. Clonal diversity was possibly underestimated; the donors were predominantly white British and more often female. Of the AZD1222 recipients, only 5 to 7 were seropositive at baseline.

The germline CDR1 and CDR2 sequences are SGDLS and YYNGEE. The CDR3 is made up of 16 amino acids. Trimming at V came to 4 bases and at J to 1 base, leaving 10 bases not matched to a gene. Clones were read by immunoSEQ multiplex PCR, and TCRdb kept only the in-frame ones, dropping some. The sample has some 140,000 clones, 80% to 90% seen once. The chain couples TRBV9 to TRBJ1-2; 7 positions match TRBD1. The TCR sequence derives from an adult in good health. Specimen: peripheral blood, collected on day 0 of AZD1222 vaccination. DNA of the CDR3: TGTGCCAGCAGCCCAGACACCCGGGACAGTAACTATGGCTACACCTTC. It encodes CASSPDTRDSNYGYTF.